Listed here are 5 T cell receptor beta chains from one sample, sequenced in a study of T cell responses to AZD1222 COVID-19 vaccine. Method: immunoSEQ multiplex PCR; TCRdb's copy keeps in-frame clones and lacks some. The repertoire consists of just under 150,000 clones, with just over 85% occurring once and the leading ten covering approximately 5%. The sequences come from peripheral blood, collected 28 days after the second AZD1222 dose. These TCRs come from an adult who received the AZD1222 COVID-19 vaccine.

Written as DNA, the CDR3 is TGCGCCAGCAGCCACCGTCGGGACCCAGGCCGAACAGATACGCAGTATTTT. Its protein product is CASSHRRDPGRTDTQYF. This rearrangement joins TRBV4-1 to TRBJ2-3; TRBD1 or TRBD2 may be the D gene (5 bases each). There are 17 residues in the CDR3. Germline CDR1 is MGHRA and CDR2 is YSYEKL. Trimming cost V 3 bases and J 3 bases, with 19 bases left between them.

V usage is TRBV3-1 (or the pseudogene TRBV3-2) and J usage is TRBJ2-5; 9 positions agree with TRBD1. CDR1 is LGHDT, CDR2 YNNKEL, per germline (reference sequence). The ends lost 3 bases at V and 4 bases at J; junction bases unmatched: 6. The CDR3 runs to 15 residues. The DNA for the CDR3 is TGTGCCAGCAGCCACTCTGGACAGGGGAGAGAGACCCAGTACTTC. This encodes CASSHSGQGRETQYF.

This rearrangement joins TRBV30 to TRBJ1-6; D is ambiguous. V lost 2 bases, J lost 8 bases, and 10 bases lay in between. CDR1 GTSNPN and CDR2 SVGIG come from the germline V gene (reference sequence). CDR3 length equals 13 residues. The CDR3 DNA reads as TGTGCCTGGAGTTTCGGGCTAGATTCACCCCTCCACTTT. Its translation is CAWSFGLDSPLHF. The complete variable domain, with remaining parts taken from reference TRBV30 and TRBJ1-6, reads SQTIHQWPATLVQPVGSPLSLECTVEGTSNPNLYWYRQAAGRGLQLLFYSVGIGQISSEVPQNLSASRPQDRQFILSSKKLLLSDSGFYLCAWSFGLDSPLHFGNGTRLTVT.

This chain uses TRBV27 with TRBJ1-2; a possible D gene is TRBD1 (6 bases). Trimming took off 6 bases at V and 4 bases at J, with 18 bases between the two ends. Germline CDR1 is MNHEY and CDR2 is SMNVEV (reference sequence). CDR3 size: 15 residues. The CDR3, as DNA: TGTGCCAGCAGCTCCTTGGGGGGCGGCTCCTATGGCTACACCTTC. This translates into CASSSLGGGSYGYTF.

There are a few counts of this clone. This rearrangement joins TRBV28 to TRBJ1-2; no clear D. V was pared by 6 bases and J by 5 bases, with 7 bases between. Germline CDR1 reads MDHEN; CDR2 reads SYDVKM. This CDR3 is 11 amino acids long. CDR3 in DNA: TGTGCCAGCAGCGCGGGTTATGGCTACACCTTC. It translates to CASSAGYGYTF.